Given below is one TCR beta chain in context. The data derive from a study of blood T cell repertoires in COVID-19. Study as a whole: Acute and convalescent COVID-19 samples came from the United States, Italy and Spain. T cells, B-cell-depleted T cells, or PBMCs supplied cDNA or gDNA.

Authors' data handling: Using reference gene primer amplification, nucleated cell counts were estimated. Only in-frame clones appear in the TCRdb table, and some are missing; sequencing was by immunoSEQ multiplex PCR. From that table come the V and J calls and clone size; the DNA was used to work out D and trimming. The sample has hundreds of thousands of clones, around 85% seen once. Trimming at V came to 6 bases and at J to 1 base, leaving 20 bases not matched to a gene. Germline-derived CDR1 and CDR2 are MDHEN and SYDVKM. This CDR3 is built from 19 residues. The receptor's source is a woman between 50 and 59 years old with active or convalescent COVID-19. Material: peripheral blood. The chain links TRBV28 to TRBJ2-7; 8 nucleotides agree with TRBD2. The CDR3: CASREDRLWVSSGSYEQYF. Here the CDR3 DNA reads TGTGCCAGCAGGGAGGATCGACTCTGGGTGTCTAGCGGGTCCTACGAGCAGTACTTC.